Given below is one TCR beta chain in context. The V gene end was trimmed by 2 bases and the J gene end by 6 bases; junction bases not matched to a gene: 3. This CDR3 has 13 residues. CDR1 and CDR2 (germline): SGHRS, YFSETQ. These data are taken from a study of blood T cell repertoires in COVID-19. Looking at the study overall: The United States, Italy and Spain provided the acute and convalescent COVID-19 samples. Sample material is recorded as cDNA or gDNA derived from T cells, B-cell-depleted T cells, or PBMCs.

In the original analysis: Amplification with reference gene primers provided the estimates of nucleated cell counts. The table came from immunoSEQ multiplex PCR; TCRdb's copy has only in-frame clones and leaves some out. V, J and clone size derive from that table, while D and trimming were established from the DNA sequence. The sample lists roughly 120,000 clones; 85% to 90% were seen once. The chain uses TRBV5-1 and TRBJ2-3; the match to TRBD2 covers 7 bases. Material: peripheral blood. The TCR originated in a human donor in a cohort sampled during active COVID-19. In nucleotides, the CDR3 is TGCGCCAGCAGCTTTCAACTAGCGGATACGCAGTATTTT. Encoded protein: CASSFQLADTQYF.